This TCR beta chain originates from a study of memory CD8 T cells in hepatitis C reinfection. Study details: HCV reinfection: RNA-positive following two negative tests at least 60 days apart.

Clones were read by immunoSEQ multiplex PCR, and TCRdb kept only the in-frame ones, dropping some. The sample shows 50,000 or so clones, approximately 89% of them seen only once. The germline V gene encodes CDR1 MDHEN and CDR2 SYDVKM. V was pared by 3 bases and J by 3 bases, with 11 bases between. This CDR3 has 14 amino acids. As to time point: pre-reinfection, 55 to 20 weeks before reinfection detection. Sorted cells were sequenced directly ex vivo without any in vitro expansion. The receptor's source is a man in his late teens or twenties with hepatitis C virus infection. The sample comprised naive CD8+ T cells sorted from blood. The chain combines TRBV28 with TRBJ1-1; D uncertain. The CDR3 nucleotides are TGTGCCAGCAGTTTCTATTCCTTGGACACTGAAGCTTTCTTT. Translation: CASSFYSLDTEAFF.